These 7 T cell receptor beta chains were sequenced from one sample in a study of TIL therapy for anti-PD-1-resistant metastatic lung cancer. The immunoSEQ assay was v3. Sequencing was performed with immunoSEQ multiplex PCR; in TCRdb, only in-frame clones are kept and a portion is missing. The sample consists of roughly 60,000 clones, over 70% of them appearing once. Time point indicated: pre-treatment sample, taken before nivolumab and TIL therapy. This material consisted of blood, taken at baseline. These receptors all stem from a person between 30 and 80 years old with non-small cell lung cancer.

The chain uses TRBV19 and TRBJ2-2; 8 bases map to TRBD1. The CDR3 contains 17 residues. The V gene's germline CDR1 is LNHDA and CDR2 SQIVND (reference sequence). V lost 0 bases and J lost 6; bases outside the gene matches: 9. CDR3 DNA sequence: TGTGCCAGTAGTATAGATCGTCGAAGACAGGGGCCCGGGGAGCTGTTTTTT. Protein product: CASSIDRRRQGPGELFF.

The chain couples TRBV7-9 to TRBJ1-1; D possibly corresponds to TRBD1 (6 bases). Between the trimmed V and J ends, which lost 3 bases and 1 base, there was a span of 12 bases. CDR3 length: 15 amino acids. Germline assignment: CDR1 SEHNR and CDR2 FQNEAQ (reference sequence). The CDR3 sequence is CASSLAGTPNTEAFF. The DNA for the CDR3 is TGTGCCAGCAGCTTGGCCGGGACACCGAACACTGAAGCTTTCTTT.

In DNA form, the CDR3 reads TGTGCCTGGAGTAGCGGGGTTAACACCGGGGAGCTGTTTTTT. Its translation is CAWSSGVNTGELFF. This chain uses TRBV30 with TRBJ2-2; 7 bases line up with TRBD2. Germline values: CDR1 GTSNPN, CDR2 SVGIG (reference sequence). The CDR3 is 14 amino acids. J was trimmed by 2 bases and V by 2 bases; bases with no gene match: 2.

This rearrangement joins TRBV2 to TRBJ1-2; D gene unclear. Trimming took 3 bases from V and 2 from J, leaving 13 bases between them. The CDR3 loop spans 15 amino acids. Germline V lookup: CDR1 SNHLY, CDR2 FYNNEI. For the CDR3, the DNA is TGTGCCAGCAGTGACCCGTCGCTGGGGAACTATGGCTACACCTTC. Its protein is CASSDPSLGNYGYTF.

V gene TRBV4-3 combines with J gene TRBJ2-3, with D possibly matching TRBD2 (5 bases). CDR1 is LGHNA and CDR2 is YSLEER in the germline V gene. V dropped 0 bases and J dropped 4 bases, with 17 bases sitting between them. There are 17 residues in the CDR3. The CDR3: CASSQEPVRSGADTQYF. The CDR3 DNA reads TGCGCCAGCAGCCAAGAACCTGTGAGGAGCGGCGCAGATACGCAGTATTTT.

The chain links TRBV5-1 to TRBJ1-1, with D unclear. The germline CDR1 and CDR2 sequences are SGHRS and YFSETQ. The CDR3 totals 13 residues. Trimming pared 4 bases from V and 0 bases from J, leaving 7 bases between. DNA for the CDR3: TGCGCCAGCAGCCCTTCTTTGAACACTGAAGCTTTCTTT. Translating gives CASSPSLNTEAFF.

The rearrangement links TRBV7-2 to TRBJ2-6, with 7 positions matching TRBD1. With V trimmed by 5 bases and J by 3 bases, 16 bases remained unmatched. In germline, CDR1 is SGHTA, CDR2 FQGNSA. This CDR3 spans 19 amino acids. The chain's CDR3 is CASSENRQGAGNGANVLTF. The CDR3 bases are TGTGCCAGCAGCGAGAACAGACAGGGCGCCGGAAATGGGGCCAACGTCCTGACTTTC.